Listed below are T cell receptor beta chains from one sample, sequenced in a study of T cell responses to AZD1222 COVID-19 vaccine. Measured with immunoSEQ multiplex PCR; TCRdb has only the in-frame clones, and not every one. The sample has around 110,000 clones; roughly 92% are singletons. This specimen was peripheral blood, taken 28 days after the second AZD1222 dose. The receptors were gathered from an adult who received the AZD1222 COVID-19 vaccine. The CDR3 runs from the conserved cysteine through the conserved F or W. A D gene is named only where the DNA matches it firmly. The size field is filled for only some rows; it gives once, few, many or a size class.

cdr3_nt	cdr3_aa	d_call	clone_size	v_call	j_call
TGTGCCAGCTCACCCTCTCGGGGGTTCACAGATACGCAGTATTTT	CASSPSRGFTDTQYF	-	-	TRBV18	TRBJ2-3
TGTGCCAGCAGGCCCCCAGGGAGGCGCACCGGGGAGCTGTTTTTT	CASRPPGRRTGELFF	-	-	TRBV6-5	TRBJ2-2
TGTGCCAGCAGCACATCCCTCCTCGAGCAGTACTTC	CASSTSLLEQYF	-	-	TRBV7-9	TRBJ2-7
TGTGCCAGCAGTTTATCGATCGGTAGGATAGCTGTTGAGCAGTTCTTC	CASSLSIGRIAVEQFF	-	-	TRBV27	TRBJ2-1
TGTGCCAGCAGCAAAGACAGTAACACCGGGGAGCTGTTTTTT	CASSKDSNTGELFF	-	-	TRBV21-1	TRBJ2-2
TGTGCCAGCACCCGGGACACCCAAACCTACGAGCAGTACTTC	CASTRDTQTYEQYF	-	-	TRBV2	TRBJ2-7
TGTGCCAGCATCGGCAGGGAGGGGGGCGGAGAGCAGTTCTTC	CASIGREGGGEQFF	-	-	TRBV2	TRBJ2-1
TGTGCCAGCAGCGCTGCGGGGGGCGGGAGTAGGTACGAGCAGTACTTC	CASSAAGGGSRYEQYF	TRBD2	-	TRBV13	TRBJ2-7
TGTGCCAGCAGCCAAGTCGCAGGGGCGAACACTGAAGCTTTCTTT	CASSQVAGANTEAFF	-	-	TRBV14	TRBJ1-1
TGTGCCAGCAAGCTTGGTCCCGACCTTAGCAATCAGCCCCAGCATTTT	CASKLGPDLSNQPQHF	-	-	TRBV7-8	TRBJ1-5
TGTGCCAGCAGTGATTTTAGGAGAGAGACCCAGTACTTC	CASSDFRRETQYF	-	-	TRBV6-1	TRBJ2-5
TGCGCCAGCAGCTTTGGGGCGGGTAGCACATTCAGGGAGACCGGGGAGCTGTTTTTT	CASSFGAGSTFRETGELFF	-	-	TRBV5-1	TRBJ2-2
TGTGCCAGCAGCTTAGGGAGACACAGGGGGCACGACACCTTC	CASSLGRHRGHDTF	TRBD1	few	TRBV11-3	TRBJ1-2
TGTGCCAGCAGCCAAAGAGGAGGGACAGGGAACACCGGGGAGCTGTTTTTT	CASSQRGGTGNTGELFF	TRBD1	-	TRBV3-1/TRBV3-2	TRBJ2-2
TGTGCCAGCAGTTTATGGGGGGGCAATGAGCAGTTCTTC	CASSLWGGNEQFF	TRBD2	-	TRBV12-3/TRBV12-4	TRBJ2-1
TGTGCCAGCAGTTTAAATAGGCGTTCCATCCTGACTTTC	CASSLNRRSILTF	-	-	TRBV28	TRBJ2-6
TGTGCCAGCAGCGTGCTGGGCAGGTCGGGCACTGAAGCTTTCTTT	CASSVLGRSGTEAFF	-	-	TRBV9	TRBJ1-1
TGTGCCAGCAGCTTATTCTCCCCGGGCTACGAGCAGTACTTC	CASSLFSPGYEQYF	-	-	TRBV7-2	TRBJ2-7
TGCAGTGCTAGTTCGGCTAGCGGGAGGGCCCACGAGCAGTACTTC	CSASSASGRAHEQYF	TRBD2	-	TRBV20-1	TRBJ2-7
TGTGCCAGCAGTTTGAGCGGTCCCCAGCATTTT	CASSLSGPQHF	-	once	TRBV7-9	TRBJ1-5
TGTGCCAGCAGTTTAAGGGGGACCGAAACTTATCAGCCCCAGCATTTT	CASSLRGTETYQPQHF	-	-	TRBV27	TRBJ1-5
TGTGCCAGCAGCCAAGATCCAGGGGGCAATTCACCCCTCCACTTT	CASSQDPGGNSPLHF	TRBD1	once	TRBV3-1/TRBV3-2	TRBJ1-6
TGTGCCAGCAGTCCGGGGACAGATACGCAGTATTTT	CASSPGTDTQYF	-	-	TRBV25-1	TRBJ2-3
TGTGCCAGCAGCTTCCCTATATATGGCTACACCTTC	CASSFPIYGYTF	-	-	TRBV11-3	TRBJ1-2
TGTGCCAGCAGCCCTGGGACTAGATCCTACGAGCAGTACTTC	CASSPGTRSYEQYF	TRBD2	-	TRBV7-9	TRBJ2-7
TGTGCCAGCAGCCCTCATTCTAACACCGGGGAGCTGTTTTTT	CASSPHSNTGELFF	-	-	TRBV9	TRBJ2-2
TGCGCCAGCAGGACTAGCGGGAGGGTCCCCTACAATGAGCAGTTCTTC	CASRTSGRVPYNEQFF	TRBD2	few	TRBV5-1	TRBJ2-1
TGTGCCAGCAGCCTCTTCCTCAGCGGGAGGGCAGATACGCAGTATTTT	CASSLFLSGRADTQYF	TRBD2	-	TRBV4-2	TRBJ2-3
TGTGCCAGCAGCTTGGGGCACCCCGGAGGCTACACCTTC	CASSLGHPGGYTF	-	-	TRBV7-9	TRBJ1-2
TGTGCCAGCACCGCAGGCAGGGGCCGGTCATCCTACGAGCAGTACTTC	CASTAGRGRSSYEQYF	-	-	TRBV5-6	TRBJ2-7
TGTGCCAGCAGCCAAGTGGGGCTAGCGGGAGCCGGCGAGCAGTACTTC	CASSQVGLAGAGEQYF	TRBD2	-	TRBV3-1/TRBV3-2	TRBJ2-7
TGTGCCAGCAGCTGGGCTTCCAGCGGTTCAGATACGCAGTATTTT	CASSWASSGSDTQYF	-	-	TRBV11-2	TRBJ2-3
TGCGCCAGCAGCTCTAGCGTGCCCCTTCAAGAGACCCAGTACTTC	CASSSSVPLQETQYF	-	-	TRBV5-1	TRBJ2-5
TGCGCCAGCAGCCATCCGGGACAGGGGGTGGAGAAGACCCAGTACTTC	CASSHPGQGVEKTQYF	TRBD1	once	TRBV4-1	TRBJ2-5
TGTGCCTGGAGCGATCGACAGTTAATAGGTGCTCACTATGGCTACACCTTC	CAWSDRQLIGAHYGYTF	-	-	TRBV30	TRBJ1-2
TGTGCCAGCAGTGAACATTACCTTACAGGTGACTATGGCTACACCTTC	CASSEHYLTGDYGYTF	-	-	TRBV6-1	TRBJ1-2
TGCGCCAGCAGTGAGTCGAATTATCCGGGGGCTTTCTTT	CASSESNYPGAFF	-	-	TRBV10-1	TRBJ1-1
TGTGCCTGGAGTGTAGGGGCAGGGTTAGGTCAGCCCCAGCATTTT	CAWSVGAGLGQPQHF	-	-	TRBV30	TRBJ1-5
TGTGCCAGCAGCCCCGGGACTAGCGCACCACTCGTATCGAACACCGGGGAGCTGTTTTTT	CASSPGTSAPLVSNTGELFF	TRBD2	-	TRBV7-3	TRBJ2-2
TGTGCCACCAGCAGAGTTGATTACAATGAGCAGTTCTTC	CATSRVDYNEQFF	-	-	TRBV15	TRBJ2-1
TGTGCCAGCTCCGCAAGGGGTGGAGATAGCAATCAGCCCCAGCATTTT	CASSARGGDSNQPQHF	-	-	TRBV18	TRBJ1-5
TGTGCCAGCAGCCATCCTTCATACAATGAGCAGTTCTTC	CASSHPSYNEQFF	-	-	TRBV3-1/TRBV3-2	TRBJ2-1
TGTGCCTGGAGTGTCAGGGTGATTATTCCTGAAGCTTTCTTT	CAWSVRVIIPEAFF	-	-	TRBV30	TRBJ1-1
TGCGCCAGCACCGAAACCAGCTCCTACAATGAGCAGTTCTTC	CASTETSSYNEQFF	-	-	TRBV10-2	TRBJ2-1
TGTGCCTGGACCGTTTCAGGGGGCTTCTCTGGAAACACCATATATTTT	CAWTVSGGFSGNTIYF	TRBD1	-	TRBV30	TRBJ1-3
TGTGCCAGCAGTTACGATCAGGGGGCTTACTATGGCTACACCTTC	CASSYDQGAYYGYTF	TRBD1	-	TRBV6-5	TRBJ1-2
TGTGCCAGCAGTTTCTGGGGGATGACTGAAGCTTTCTTT	CASSFWGMTEAFF	-	-	TRBV28	TRBJ1-1
TGTGCCAGCCGCCCTCCCAGGAACTATGGCTACACCTTC	CASRPPRNYGYTF	-	-	TRBV28	TRBJ1-2
TGTGCCAGCAGCTTAGATGGGCGGGAGGGGTACAATGAGCAGTTCTTC	CASSLDGREGYNEQFF	TRBD2	few	TRBV11-3	TRBJ2-1
TGTGCCAGCCAGGGACAACCGAGAGTAGATACGCAGTATTTT	CASQGQPRVDTQYF	-	once	TRBV11-2	TRBJ2-3
TGTGCCAGTAGTGCCGGGACAGTCACTGAAGCTTTCTTT	CASSAGTVTEAFF	TRBD1	-	TRBV19	TRBJ1-1
TGTGCCTGGAGTGTAGGGGATCCCAACTATGGCTACACCTTC	CAWSVGDPNYGYTF	-	-	TRBV30	TRBJ1-2
TGTGCCAGCAGGTCAGGGCTTGATTCACCCCTCCACTTT	CASRSGLDSPLHF	-	once	TRBV2	TRBJ1-6
TGTGCCACCAGTTCGGACAGGGAGCCCGGGGAGCTGTTTTTT	CATSSDREPGELFF	TRBD1	few	TRBV15	TRBJ2-2
TGTGCCAGCAGTAGGACAGGGTTGGGTGGCTACACCTTC	CASSRTGLGGYTF	TRBD1	-	TRBV7-2	TRBJ1-2
TGTGCCAGCAGTTACTCTCCTAGCGGGTACACAGATACGCAGTATTTT	CASSYSPSGYTDTQYF	TRBD2	-	TRBV6-5	TRBJ2-3
TGTGCCAGCAGCCAAGGATGGCAGGGGATTCATGGCTACACCTTC	CASSQGWQGIHGYTF	-	-	TRBV3-1/TRBV3-2	TRBJ1-2
TGCGCCAGCAGAGGAAGTCTGATTCAGGGAGATACGCAGTATTTT	CASRGSLIQGDTQYF	-	-	TRBV10-1	TRBJ2-3
TGTGCCAGCAGCTTAGAGACGGGCGGGTGGGAAAAACTGTTTTTT	CASSLETGGWEKLFF	-	-	TRBV7-2	TRBJ1-4